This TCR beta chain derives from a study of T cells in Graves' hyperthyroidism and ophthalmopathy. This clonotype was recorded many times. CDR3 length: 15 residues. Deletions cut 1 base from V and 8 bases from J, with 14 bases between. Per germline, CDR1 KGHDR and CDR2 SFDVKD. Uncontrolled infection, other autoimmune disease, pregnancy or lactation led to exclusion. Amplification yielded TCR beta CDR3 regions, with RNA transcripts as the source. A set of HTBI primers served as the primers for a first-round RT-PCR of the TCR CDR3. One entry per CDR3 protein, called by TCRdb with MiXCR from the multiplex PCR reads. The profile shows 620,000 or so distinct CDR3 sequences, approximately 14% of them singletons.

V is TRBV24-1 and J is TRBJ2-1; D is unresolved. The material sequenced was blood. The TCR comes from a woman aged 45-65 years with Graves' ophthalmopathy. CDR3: CATSDLGFKGDEQFF. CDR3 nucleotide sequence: TGTGCCACCAGTGATTTAGGGTTTAAGGGTGATGAGCAGTTCTTC.